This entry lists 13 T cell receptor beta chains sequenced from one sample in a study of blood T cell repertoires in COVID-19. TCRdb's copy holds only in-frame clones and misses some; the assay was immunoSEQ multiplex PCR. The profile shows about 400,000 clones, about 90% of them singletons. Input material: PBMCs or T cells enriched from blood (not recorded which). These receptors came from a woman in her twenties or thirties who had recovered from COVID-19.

The CDR3 DNA follows: TGTGCCAGCAGTCGACAGACCGGTCTTGATGGCTACACCTTC. Translation gives CASSRQTGLDGYTF. The chain couples TRBV6-5 to TRBJ1-2; tentatively, D is TRBD1 (5 bases). The germline CDR1 and CDR2 sequences are MNHEY and SVGAGI. The CDR3 loop spans 14 amino acids. The V gene lost 5 bases and the J gene lost 6 bases, with 16 bases spanning the gap.

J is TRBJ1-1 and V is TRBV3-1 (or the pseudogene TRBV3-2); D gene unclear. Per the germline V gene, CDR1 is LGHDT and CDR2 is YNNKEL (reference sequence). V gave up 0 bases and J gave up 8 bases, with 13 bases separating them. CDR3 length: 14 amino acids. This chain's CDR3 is CASSQEAGDLEAFF. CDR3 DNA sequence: TGTGCCAGCAGCCAAGAGGCCGGGGATCTCGAAGCTTTCTTT.

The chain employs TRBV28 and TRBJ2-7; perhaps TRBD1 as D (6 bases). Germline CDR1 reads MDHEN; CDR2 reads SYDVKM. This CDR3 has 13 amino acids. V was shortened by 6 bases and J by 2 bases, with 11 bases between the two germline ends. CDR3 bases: TGTGCCAGCAGCTCAGGACAGACCTACGAGCAGTACTTC. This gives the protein CASSSGQTYEQYF.

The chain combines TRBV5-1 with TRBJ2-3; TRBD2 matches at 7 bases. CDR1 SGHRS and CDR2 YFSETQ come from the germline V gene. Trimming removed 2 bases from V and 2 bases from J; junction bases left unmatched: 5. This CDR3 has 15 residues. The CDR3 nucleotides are TGCGCCAGCAGCTTCTTCCGGGAGGCCACAGATACGCAGTATTTT. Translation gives CASSFFREATDTQYF. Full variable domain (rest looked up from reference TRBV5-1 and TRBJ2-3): KAGVTQTPRYLIKTRGQQVTLSCSPISGHRSVSWYQQTPGQGLQFLFEYFSETQRNKGNFPGRFSGRQFSNSRSEMNVSTLELGDSALYLCASSFFREATDTQYFGPGTRLTVL.

As DNA, the CDR3 is TGTGCCAGCAGCGTTGAGACGGGGAACTACGAGCAGTACTTC. Amino acid sequence: CASSVETGNYEQYF. The chain combines TRBV9 with TRBJ2-7; possibly TRBD2 for D (5 bases). Germline values: CDR1 SGDLS, CDR2 YYNGEE. Trimming removed 2 bases from V and 3 bases from J, with 12 bases in between. This CDR3 is built from 14 residues.

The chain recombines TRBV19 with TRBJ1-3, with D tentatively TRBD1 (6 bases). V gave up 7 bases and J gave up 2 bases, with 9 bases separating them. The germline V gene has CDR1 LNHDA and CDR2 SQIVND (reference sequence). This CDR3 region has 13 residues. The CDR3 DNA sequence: TGTGCCAGTAACCAGGGGACTGGAAACACCATATATTTT. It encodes CASNQGTGNTIYF.

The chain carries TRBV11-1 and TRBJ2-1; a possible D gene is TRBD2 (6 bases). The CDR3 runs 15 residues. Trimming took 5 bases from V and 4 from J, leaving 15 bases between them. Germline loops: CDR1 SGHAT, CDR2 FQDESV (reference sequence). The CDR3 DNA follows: TGTGCCAGCAGCCTGGCGGGGAGCCTTTACAATGAGCAGTTCTTC. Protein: CASSLAGSLYNEQFF.

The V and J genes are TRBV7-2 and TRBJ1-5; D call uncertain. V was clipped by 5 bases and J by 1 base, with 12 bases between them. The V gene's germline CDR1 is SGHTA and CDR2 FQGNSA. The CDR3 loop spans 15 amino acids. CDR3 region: CASSANRVSNQPQHF. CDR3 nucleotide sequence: TGTGCCAGCAGCGCCAATCGAGTGAGCAATCAGCCCCAGCATTTT.

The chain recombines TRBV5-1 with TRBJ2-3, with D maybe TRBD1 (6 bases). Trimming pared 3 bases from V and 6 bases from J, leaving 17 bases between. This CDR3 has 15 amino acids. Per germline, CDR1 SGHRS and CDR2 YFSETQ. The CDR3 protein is CASSSERGGGDTQYF. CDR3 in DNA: TGCGCCAGCAGCTCCGAGCGAGGTGGGGGCGATACGCAGTATTTT.

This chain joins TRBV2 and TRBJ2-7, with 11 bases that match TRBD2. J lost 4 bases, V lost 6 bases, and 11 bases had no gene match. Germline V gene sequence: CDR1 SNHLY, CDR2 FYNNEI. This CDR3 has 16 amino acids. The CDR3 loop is CASRPGTSGSSYEQYF. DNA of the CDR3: TGTGCCAGCAGGCCCGGGACTAGCGGCTCGAGTTACGAGCAGTACTTC. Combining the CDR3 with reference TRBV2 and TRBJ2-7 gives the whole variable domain EPEVTQTPSHQVTQMGQEVILRCVPISNHLYFYWYRQILGQKVEFLVSFYNNEISEKSEIFDDQFSVERPDGSNFTLKIRSTKLEDSAMYFCASRPGTSGSSYEQYFGPGTRLTVT.

The CDR3 here is CASSPLVRDNQPQHF. The CDR3, as DNA: TGTGCCAGCAGCCCCCTTGTCCGGGATAATCAGCCCCAGCATTTT. The V gene is TRBV16, the J gene TRBJ1-5, with D hard to call. CDR3 length equals 15 residues. Germline-derived CDR1 and CDR2 are KGHSY and FQNENV. V was pared by 4 bases and J by 4 bases, with 14 bases between.

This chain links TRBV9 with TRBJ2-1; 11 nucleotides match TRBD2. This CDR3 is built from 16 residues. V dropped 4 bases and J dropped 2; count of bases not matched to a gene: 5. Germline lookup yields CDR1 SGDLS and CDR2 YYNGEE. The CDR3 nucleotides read TGTGCCAGCAGCTCCACTAGCGGGAGTACCTACAATGAGCAGTTCTTC. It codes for CASSSTSGSTYNEQFF.

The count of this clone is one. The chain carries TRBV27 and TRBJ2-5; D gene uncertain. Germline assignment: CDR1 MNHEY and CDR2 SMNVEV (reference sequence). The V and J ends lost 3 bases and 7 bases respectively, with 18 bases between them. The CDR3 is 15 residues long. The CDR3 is CASSLSTRMAGTQYF. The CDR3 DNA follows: TGTGCCAGCAGTTTGTCGACCCGGATGGCAGGGACCCAGTACTTC.